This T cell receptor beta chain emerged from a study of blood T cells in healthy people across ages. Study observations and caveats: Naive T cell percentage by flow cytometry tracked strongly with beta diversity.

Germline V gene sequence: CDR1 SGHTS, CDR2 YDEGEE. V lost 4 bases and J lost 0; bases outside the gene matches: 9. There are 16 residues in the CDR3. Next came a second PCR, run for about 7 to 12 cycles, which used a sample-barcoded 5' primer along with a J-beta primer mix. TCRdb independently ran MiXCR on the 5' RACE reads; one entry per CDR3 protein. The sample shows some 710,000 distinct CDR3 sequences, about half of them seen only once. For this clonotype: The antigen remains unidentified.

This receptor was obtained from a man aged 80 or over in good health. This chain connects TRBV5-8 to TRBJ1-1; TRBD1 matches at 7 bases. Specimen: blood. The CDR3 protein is CASSRGQFVMNTEAFF. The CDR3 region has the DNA TGTGCCAGCAGCAGGGGACAGTTCGTCATGAACACTGAAGCTTTCTTT.